The rows below give T cell receptor beta chains drawn from one sample of a study of naive CD8 T cells in extremely preterm neonates. Produced via immunoSEQ multiplex PCR; TCRdb's table is partial and in-frame only. The data contain about 23,000 clones, 70% to 90% of them singletons. The specimen was naive CD8+ T cells from cord blood. These receptors all come from a boy who was born preterm. Both conserved end residues are part of each CDR3. A D gene is named only where the DNA matches it firmly. Clone size, where shown, is once, few, many, or a class for clones that have expanded.

j_call v_call clone_size d_call cdr3_nt cdr3_aa
TRBJ2-3 TRBV29-1 NA NA TGCAGCGTTGAAGATAGGGGTAGCACAGATACGCAGTATTTT CSVEDRGSTDTQYF
TRBJ2-7 TRBV13 NA NA TGTGCCAGCAGCTTAGGCCGGGGCTACGAGCAGTACTTC CASSLGRGYEQYF
TRBJ2-7 TRBV27 NA TRBD1 TGTGCCAGCAGTTTAGTTCCAGGGGGCTACGAGCAGTACTTC CASSLVPGGYEQYF
TRBJ2-3 TRBV19 NA TRBD2 TGTGCCAGTAGTATCGTAGCGGGGGGCCGCGGAAATACGCAGTATTTT CASSIVAGGRGNTQYF
TRBJ2-5 TRBV5-6 NA NA TGTGCCAGCAGCCCCCGTGGAGACGAGACCCAGTACTTC CASSPRGDETQYF
TRBJ2-7 TRBV11-2 NA TRBD1 TGTGCCAGCAGCTTAGGGACAGGGGCCGAGCAGTACTTC CASSLGTGAEQYF
TRBJ2-3 TRBV6-5 NA TRBD2 TGTGCCAGCAGTAGCGGGGGCCTCACAGATACGCAGTATTTT CASSSGGLTDTQYF
TRBJ2-5 TRBV7-2 NA TRBD2 TGTGCCAGCAGCTTACTAGCGGGGGGGCAAGAGACCCAGTACTTC CASSLLAGGQETQYF
TRBJ1-2 TRBV29-1 NA NA TGCAGCGTTGAACAAAACTATGGCTACACCTTC CSVEQNYGYTF
TRBJ2-7 TRBV19 NA TRBD2 TGTGCCAGTAGTATAGTAGCGGGGGACTGCGAGCAGTACTTC CASSIVAGDCEQYF
TRBJ1-2 TRBV19 NA TRBD1 TGTGCCAGTAGTATCCAGGGGGACTATGGCTACACCTTC CASSIQGDYGYTF
TRBJ1-2 TRBV19 few TRBD1 TGTGCCAGTAGTCCAGGGACAGGGGAGGGCTATGGCTACACCTTC CASSPGTGEGYGYTF
TRBJ2-1 TRBV19 NA TRBD2 TGTGCCAGTAGTACCGGGACTAGCTACAATGAGCAGTTCTTC CASSTGTSYNEQFF
TRBJ1-5 TRBV7-2 NA TRBD1 TGTGCCAGCAGCTCAGGGGGATATAGCAATCAGCCCCAGCATTTT CASSSGGYSNQPQHF
TRBJ2-1 TRBV6-1 NA TRBD2 TGTGCCAGCAGACTAGCGGAAAGCTCCTACAATGAGCAGTTCTTC CASRLAESSYNEQFF
TRBJ1-4 TRBV21-1 once NA TGTGCCAGCAGCCTAGGGACTAATGAAAAACTGTTTTTT CASSLGTNEKLFF
TRBJ2-7 TRBV19 NA TRBD1 TGTGCCAGTAGTACCGGGACAGGGCAGTACTTC CASSTGTGQYF
TRBJ1-4 TRBV7-4 NA NA TGTGCCAGCAGCTCCGGGACAACAACTAATGAAAAACTGTTTTTT CASSSGTTTNEKLFF
TRBJ1-6 TRBV7-3 NA TRBD1 TGTGCCAGCAGCTTAGGGACAGGGTATTCACCCCTCCACTTT CASSLGTGYSPLHF
TRBJ1-2 TRBV9 NA TRBD1 TGTGCCAGCAGCCAAACAGGGGGCTATGGCTACACCTTC CASSQTGGYGYTF